The 26 T cell receptor beta chains presented below share a single source sample, sequenced in a study of blood T cell repertoires in COVID-19. Assay: immunoSEQ multiplex PCR; the TCRdb copy retains only in-frame clones and omits some. The sample consists of about 190,000 clones, roughly 80% of them appearing once. Input material: peripheral blood. These receptor sequences come from a woman aged 30 to 39 with acute or convalescent COVID-19.

This chain connects TRBV3-1 (or the pseudogene TRBV3-2) to TRBJ1-2, with unresolved D. Germline CDR1 LGHDT, CDR2 YNNKEL (reference sequence). The CDR3 is 15 residues long. The V and J ends lost 0 bases and 5 bases respectively, with 13 bases between them. The CDR3 sequence is CASSQEPLATYGYTF. CDR3 coding DNA: TGTGCCAGCAGCCAAGAGCCCCTTGCGACTTATGGCTACACCTTC.

This chain uses TRBV27 with TRBJ2-5; 13 bases map to TRBD2. J lost 1 base, V lost 5 bases, and 4 bases had no gene match. CDR3 length: 16 amino acids. Germline CDR1 reads MNHEY; CDR2 reads SMNVEV (reference sequence). The CDR3 loop reads CASSHRLAGGQETQYF. For the CDR3, the DNA is TGTGCCAGCAGTCATCGACTAGCGGGGGGCCAAGAGACCCAGTACTTC.

The chain combines TRBV25-1 with TRBJ1-3; D is ambiguous. The ends were cut back, 3 bases at V and 2 bases at J, with 5 bases in the middle. The CDR3 consists of 13 residues. CDR1 is MGHDK and CDR2 is SYGVNS in the germline V gene. CDR3 sequence reads: CASSDSPGNTIYF. As DNA, the CDR3 is TGTGCCAGCAGTGATTCTCCTGGAAACACCATATATTTT.

This chain links TRBV19 with TRBJ2-1; D ambiguous. Deletions cut 6 bases from V and 4 bases from J, with 13 bases between. There are 14 residues in the CDR3. The germline gives CDR1 LNHDA, CDR2 SQIVND (reference sequence). CDR3 region: CASSTSLLYNEQFF. The CDR3 DNA sequence: TGTGCCAGTAGCACGTCCCTACTGTACAATGAGCAGTTCTTC.

For the CDR3, the DNA is TGTGCCAGCAGTCGGGGGAGCTCTGGGGCCAACGTCCTGACTTTC. Protein product: CASSRGSSGANVLTF. This rearrangement joins TRBV27 to TRBJ2-6, with D possibly matching TRBD2 (6 bases). The CDR3 runs to 15 residues. The germline CDR1 and CDR2 sequences are MNHEY and SMNVEV (reference sequence). Trimming removed 5 bases from V and 0 bases from J, with 8 bases in between.

The rearrangement uses TRBV4-1 and TRBJ1-2; unclear D gene. Between the trimmed V and J ends, which lost 4 bases and 5 bases, there was a span of 17 bases. The CDR3 consists of 15 residues. The germline gives CDR1 MGHRA, CDR2 YSYEKL. The CDR3 sequence: CASSLRDLLGYGYTF. CDR3 DNA sequence: TGCGCCAGCAGCCTTCGGGATCTACTGGGGTATGGCTACACCTTC.

This clone was seen only once. The V gene is TRBV7-3, the J gene TRBJ2-1, with a tentative D call TRBD2 (6 bases). This CDR3 comprises 15 residues. The ends were cut back, 2 bases at V and 5 bases at J, with 13 bases in the middle. Germline lookup yields CDR1 SGHTA and CDR2 FQGTGA. For the CDR3, the DNA is TGTGCCAGCAGCTTAGATCTAGCGAGTAACAATGAGCAGTTCTTC. It specifies CASSLDLASNNEQFF.

The rearrangement joins TRBV28 to TRBJ1-2; 7 nucleotides match TRBD1. The J segment lost 5 bases and the V segment lost 1 base, leaving 4 bases of the junction unmatched. This CDR3 region has 14 residues. CDR1 is MDHEN, CDR2 SYDVKM, per germline. Written as DNA, the CDR3 is TGTGCCAGCAGTTTATACAGGGGACGATATGGCTACACCTTC. Protein product: CASSLYRGRYGYTF.

This chain joins TRBV7-2 and TRBJ1-6, with 11 bases fitting TRBD1. Germline V gene sequence: CDR1 SGHTA, CDR2 FQGNSA. Trimming removed 4 bases from V and 8 bases from J; junction bases left unmatched: 10. This CDR3 contains 17 residues. The DNA for the CDR3 is TGTGCCAGCAGCTCGGGAAGGACAGGGGGCCGGGATTCACCCCTCCACTTT. Its translation is CASSSGRTGGRDSPLHF.

This clone has a single count. The rearrangement uses TRBV5-6 and TRBJ1-2; 7 bases agree with TRBD1. J lost 5 bases, V lost 6 bases, and 13 bases had no gene match. Germline V lookup: CDR1 SGHDT, CDR2 YYEEEE. The CDR3 has 15 amino acids. CDR3 protein: CASTSGTAVRYGYTF. The CDR3 DNA reads TGTGCCAGCACCTCCGGGACAGCCGTCAGGTATGGCTACACCTTC.

The chain uses TRBV6-5 and TRBJ1-2; D might be TRBD1 (6 bases). Trimming removed 6 bases at V and 8 bases at J, with 16 bases between. The CDR3 has 13 amino acids. Germline loops: CDR1 MNHEY, CDR2 SVGAGI. The chain's CDR3 is CASRPDRQMGYTF. The DNA for the CDR3 is TGTGCCAGCAGACCCGACAGGCAAATGGGCTACACCTTC.

J is TRBJ2-5 and V is TRBV2; 13 positions agree with TRBD2. Germline V gene lookup returns CDR1 SNHLY and CDR2 FYNNEI. With V trimmed by 8 bases and J by 2 bases, 5 bases remained unmatched. This CDR3 region has 15 residues. DNA of the CDR3: TGTGCCAGCGGGGGACTAGCGGGATTACAAGAGACCCAGTACTTC. It encodes CASGGLAGLQETQYF. Full variable domain (missing parts from reference TRBV2 and TRBJ2-5): EPEVTQTPSHQVTQMGQEVILRCVPISNHLYFYWYRQILGQKVEFLVSFYNNEISEKSEIFDDQFSVERPDGSNFTLKIRSTKLEDSAMYFCASGGLAGLQETQYFGPGTRLLVL.

In this sample, this clone turned up a few times. The chain recombines TRBV9 with TRBJ1-1; no clear D. The V gene lost 4 bases and the J gene lost 7 bases, with 11 bases spanning the gap. Germline V gives CDR1 SGDLS, CDR2 YYNGEE. This CDR3 comprises 12 residues. This chain's CDR3 is CASSTYGNEAFF. Here the CDR3 DNA reads TGTGCCAGCAGCACATATGGTAATGAAGCTTTCTTT. Looking up the rest from reference TRBV9 and TRBJ1-1 gives the full variable domain: DSGVTQTPKHLITATGQRVTLRCSPRSGDLSVYWYQQSLDQGLQFLIQYYNGEERAKGNILERFSAQQFPDLHSELNLSSLELGDSALYFCASSTYGNEAFFGQGTRLTVV.

This rearrangement joins TRBV11-2 to TRBJ1-2, with TRBD1 matching 8 bases. Germline V gene sequence: CDR1 SGHAT, CDR2 FQNNGV. The CDR3 is 14 amino acids. Trimming removed 7 bases from V and 0 bases from J; junction bases left unmatched: 4. In nucleotides, the CDR3 is TGTGCCAGCACTGGACAGGGTTCTAACTATGGCTACACCTTC. Its translation: CASTGQGSNYGYTF.

This clone came up once. V gene TRBV13 combines with J gene TRBJ1-6, with 9 bases that match TRBD1. The V gene end was trimmed by 5 bases and the J gene end by 10 bases; junction bases not matched to a gene: 9. The CDR3 runs to 15 residues. Per the germline V gene, CDR1 is PRHDT and CDR2 is FYEKMQ (reference sequence). CDR3 loop: CASSPSGTGTSPLHF. CDR3 nucleotide sequence: TGTGCCAGCAGCCCCTCCGGGACAGGGACCTCACCCCTCCACTTT.

As concerns this clone: Other DNA sequences from this sample encode an identical CDR3 as well. This chain uses TRBV27 with TRBJ1-1; TRBD1 might be the D (5 bases). This CDR3 contains 13 residues. Germline CDR1 reads MNHEY; CDR2 reads SMNVEV (reference sequence). Trimming cost V 3 bases and J 1 base, with 6 bases left between them. CDR3 nucleotides: TGTGCCAGCAGTTTGGGGGGGAACACTGAAGCTTTCTTT. Translating gives CASSLGGNTEAFF.

This clone was picked up one time. This chain joins TRBV9 and TRBJ1-1; D is unresolved. Between the trimmed V and J ends, which lost 2 bases and 2 bases, there was a span of 10 bases. Germline loops: CDR1 SGDLS, CDR2 YYNGEE. This CDR3 is built from 14 residues. This CDR3 is CASSVRRTNTEAFF. As DNA, the CDR3 is TGTGCCAGCAGCGTCAGACGGACTAACACTGAAGCTTTCTTT.

This clone came up a few times. This chain connects TRBV29-1 to TRBJ2-1, with 11 nucleotides matching TRBD2. Trimming at V came to 2 bases and at J to 0 bases, leaving 3 bases not matched to a gene. The CDR3 length is 16 residues. Germline CDR1 is SQVTM and CDR2 is ANQGSEA. CDR3 DNA sequence: TGCAGCGTTGAATCCGGGACTAGCGGCTCCTACAATGAGCAGTTCTTC. Amino acids: CSVESGTSGSYNEQFF.

The chain combines TRBV5-1 with TRBJ2-2; TRBD1 agrees at 11 bases. The ends lost 3 bases at V and 5 bases at J; junction bases unmatched: 3. The CDR3 runs 15 residues. Germline V gene data show CDR1 as SGHRS and CDR2 as YFSETQ. The CDR3 coding sequence is TGCGCCAGCAGCTCCGGGACAGGGGGGACCGGGGAGCTGTTTTTT. As protein: CASSSGTGGTGELFF.

CDR3 amino acids: CASSTGSGGNQPQHF. The CDR3 bases are TGTGCCAGCAGCACCGGGAGTGGTGGCAATCAGCCCCAGCATTTT. The chain has TRBV9 and TRBJ1-5; D call uncertain. The germline gives CDR1 SGDLS, CDR2 YYNGEE. V was shortened by 4 bases and J by 2 bases, with 13 bases between the two germline ends. There are 15 residues in the CDR3.

V and J are TRBV5-1 and TRBJ2-1; 11 nucleotides match TRBD2. The CDR3 spans 16 residues. Trimming at V came to 4 bases and at J to 9 bases, leaving 12 bases not matched to a gene. From germline, CDR1 is SGHRS and CDR2 YFSETQ. The CDR3, as DNA: TGCGCCAGCAGCCCTGGGTATAGCGGGGGGGCCAGTGAGCAGTTCTTC. Its protein product is CASSPGYSGGASEQFF.

For the CDR3, the DNA is TGTGCCAGCAGTTTCCCAGCGGGAAGAGCCAACGAGCAGTACTTC. It encodes CASSFPAGRANEQYF. This chain links TRBV28 with TRBJ2-7, with 7 nucleotides matching TRBD2. This CDR3 comprises 15 residues. CDR1 and CDR2 from the germline V gene are MDHEN and SYDVKM. V was pared by 3 bases and J by 5 bases, with 10 bases of the junction left unmatched. Complete variable domain (other parts from reference TRBV28 and TRBJ2-7): DVKVTQSSRYLVKRTGEKVFLECVQDMDHENMFWYRQDPGLGLRLIYFSYDVKMKEKGDIPEGYSVSREKKERFSLILESASTNQTSMYLCASSFPAGRANEQYFGPGTRLTVT.

V gene TRBV5-5 combines with J gene TRBJ1-4; D possibly corresponds to TRBD1 (5 bases). CDR1 is SGHKS and CDR2 is YYEKEE in the germline V gene (reference sequence). V was shortened by 1 base and J by 5 bases, with 12 bases between the two germline ends. CDR3 length: 15 residues. CDR3 DNA: TGTGCCAGCAGCTTGAGGCGGGACCTAAATGAAAAACTGTTTTTT. Its translation: CASSLRRDLNEKLFF.

This clone was seen a single time. This chain uses TRBV6-5 with TRBJ2-3; 7 bases are a match to TRBD2. The CDR3 runs to 13 residues. The germline V gene encodes CDR1 MNHEY and CDR2 SVGAGI. V trimming: 6 bases; J trimming: 2 bases; junction bases outside the gene matches: 2. CDR3 in amino acids: CASRGGNTDTQYF. The CDR3 DNA follows: TGTGCCAGCAGGGGGGGGAACACAGATACGCAGTATTTT.

The table lists this clone with many counts. CDR3 sequence reads: CASGGGTGRGNEQFF. CDR3 nucleotide sequence: TGTGCCAGTGGAGGCGGGACAGGGCGGGGAAATGAGCAGTTCTTC. This rearrangement joins TRBV19 to TRBJ2-1, with TRBD1 matching 9 bases. The V gene's germline CDR1 is LNHDA and CDR2 SQIVND (reference sequence). With 8 bases clipped from V and 7 bases from J, the junction kept 12 bases outside the gene matches. This CDR3 has 15 amino acids.

The V gene is TRBV4-1, the J gene TRBJ2-3; D is unresolved. Germline CDR1 is MGHRA and CDR2 is YSYEKL. The V end lost 1 base, the J end lost 4 bases, and 9 bases lay between the germline ends. The CDR3 runs 14 residues. CDR3 in DNA: TGCGCCAGCAGCCAAGGTGTCAGATCAGATACGCAGTATTTT. This encodes CASSQGVRSDTQYF.